A selection of T cell receptor beta chains follows, all from one sample in a study of T cells in Graves' hyperthyroidism and ophthalmopathy. A single record per CDR3 protein comes from TCRdb applying MiXCR to the multiplex PCR reads. The data contain fewer than 900,000 distinct CDR3 sequences, around 19% of them seen just once; the ten biggest clones take up approximately 15%. Specimen: blood. Receptors originate from a woman in her forties or fifties with Graves' hyperthyroidism that later progressed to Graves' ophthalmopathy. Each CDR3 is given with its conserved first and last residue. The D gene is left open where the match is weak.

J: TRBJ2-7
V: TRBV2
D: TRBD1
CDR3: CASAAGTGHHEQYF

J: TRBJ2-1
V: TRBV6-1
D: -
CDR3: CASSEDPYGSYNEQFF

J: TRBJ2-1
V: TRBV11-3
D: -
CDR3: CASSMGGANNEQFF

J: TRBJ1-5
V: TRBV6-2/TRBV6-3
D: -
CDR3: CASSREGGVRPQHF

J: TRBJ2-5
V: TRBV27
D: TRBD2
CDR3: CASRGTRASGIQETQYF

J: TRBJ2-7
V: TRBV5-1
D: TRBD2
CDR3: CASSLPGTSGRNTYEQYF

J: TRBJ2-7
V: TRBV24-1
D: -
CDR3: CATGAGGDSYEQYF

J: TRBJ1-1
V: TRBV12-5
D: -
CDR3: CASGTRPRYTEAFF

J: TRBJ2-5
V: TRBV3-1
D: -
CDR3: CASSQEASRVETQYF

J: TRBJ2-7
V: TRBV30
D: -
CDR3: CAWSVVVFEQYF

J: TRBJ2-2
V: TRBV6-5
D: -
CDR3: CASSYGTHGELFF

J: TRBJ1-2
V: TRBV2
D: -
CDR3: CASKRRETPNYGYTF

J: TRBJ2-1
V: TRBV30
D: -
CDR3: CAWTPGQDNEQFF

J: TRBJ2-3
V: TRBV6-1
D: -
CDR3: CASRTGASPSTDTQYF

J: TRBJ2-5
V: TRBV3-1
D: -
CDR3: CASGQARSETQYF

J: TRBJ2-7
V: TRBV7-3
D: -
CDR3: CASSRQRGYEQYF

J: TRBJ1-2
V: TRBV2
D: -
CDR3: CASSYSDSSYTF

J: TRBJ2-7
V: TRBV27
D: TRBD1
CDR3: CASTPGQGDYEQYF

J: TRBJ2-5
V: TRBV12-3/TRBV12-4
D: -
CDR3: CASSLGADRETQYF

J: TRBJ1-4
V: TRBV3-1
D: TRBD1
CDR3: CASSRVQGGEKLFF

J: TRBJ1-6
V: TRBV7-3
D: -
CDR3: CASSALPGRSPLHF

J: TRBJ1-2
V: TRBV27
D: -
CDR3: CASSPDLIPLGGYTF

J: TRBJ1-1
V: TRBV27
D: -
CDR3: CASRARDTEAFF

J: TRBJ2-5
V: TRBV3-1
D: TRBD1
CDR3: CASSQTTGAQETQYF

J: TRBJ1-2
V: TRBV3-1
D: TRBD1
CDR3: CASSQGFLGQSNYGYTF

J: TRBJ2-2
V: TRBV27
D: TRBD1
CDR3: CASSGRTGSNTGELFF

J: TRBJ2-7
V: TRBV30
D: -
CDR3: CAWRGSGYGVQYF

J: TRBJ2-3
V: TRBV5-1
D: -
CDR3: CASSIYSRGGGTDTQYF

J: TRBJ2-3
V: TRBV7-9
D: TRBD1
CDR3: CASSPRGGGYTDTQYF

J: TRBJ2-4
V: TRBV2
D: TRBD2
CDR3: CASSDGLAGGPAKNIQYF

J: TRBJ2-2
V: TRBV12-3/TRBV12-4
D: -
CDR3: CASSLAKRQYTGELFF

J: TRBJ1-1
V: TRBV11-2
D: -
CDR3: CASSLLYPEAFF

J: TRBJ2-3
V: TRBV20-1
D: -
CDR3: CSARGAHTTDTQYF

J: TRBJ1-6
V: TRBV5-1
D: TRBD1
CDR3: CASRSTGASELSPLHF

J: TRBJ2-5
V: TRBV20-1
D: -
CDR3: CSASFSGTETQYF

J: TRBJ1-4
V: TRBV6-1
D: -
CDR3: CASSEEHYSNEKLFF

J: TRBJ1-3
V: TRBV29-1
D: TRBD1
CDR3: CSVAGTDSGNTIYF

J: TRBJ2-2
V: TRBV5-1
D: -
CDR3: CASSLRSRGMSGELFF

J: TRBJ2-2
V: TRBV18
D: -
CDR3: CASSNLGNTGELFF

J: TRBJ1-5
V: TRBV20-1
D: TRBD1
CDR3: CSARVPVEQGREPQHF

J: TRBJ2-7
V: TRBV5-1
D: TRBD1
CDR3: CASSLRDRGDSYEQYF

J: TRBJ1-1
V: TRBV7-3
D: -
CDR3: CASSLKEGGNTEAFF

J: TRBJ1-1
V: TRBV10-1
D: -
CDR3: CASSESGQMNTEAFF

J: TRBJ2-7
V: TRBV13
D: TRBD2
CDR3: CASSTRQGLAGAPRYEQYF

J: TRBJ2-1
V: TRBV7-9
D: -
CDR3: CASSPRRGHEQFF